This T cell receptor beta chain was sequenced in a study of T-cell memory formation after mild COVID-19. Overall study context: TCR clustering was largely donor specific. General study points: Some clones that responded were present in memory (sampled pre-infection), which suggests cross-reactive memory joined. Clones contracting over day 15 to 85 were CD4/CD8 balanced, with later expanders leaning CD4+.

This clonotype was seen ten or more times. Its antigen remains unidentified. MiXCR, applied by TCRdb to the 5' RACE reads, yields one record per CDR3 protein. The sample yields about 340,000 distinct CDR3 sequences, roughly 14% seen once. After removal of 8 bases from V and 3 bases from J, the junction contained 3 bases not matched to a gene. There are 13 residues in the CDR3. Germline values: CDR1 MNHEY, CDR2 SVGEGT. This clonotype was sampled from a young man who had mild COVID-19 (a few samples of this study predate the infection). Cell type and time point are not known. Material for sequencing was PBMCs or a T cell subset sorted from them (not recorded which). This chain uses TRBV6-2 or TRBV6-3 with TRBJ2-2; TRBD1 matches at 7 bases. CDR3 protein: CASVGQHTGELFF. CDR3 nucleotide sequence: TGTGCCAGCGTGGGACAGCACACCGGGGAGCTGTTTTTT.